A single sample gave rise to the 32 T cell receptor beta chains below, sequenced in a study of T cell changes during pregnancy in multiple sclerosis. Clones were read by immunoSEQ multiplex PCR, and TCRdb kept only the in-frame ones, dropping some. The profile covers approximately 88,000 clones, with roughly 96% appearing a single time and about 1% taken by the ten largest. The source material was peripheral blood, sampled in the second trimester of pregnancy. These receptors were collected from a female donor with multiple sclerosis, enrolled in a pregnancy study.

V usage is TRBV7-6 and J usage is TRBJ2-1; 10 positions match TRBD2. The trim removed 1 base at V and 2 bases at J, leaving 5 bases unmatched. Looked up from germline, CDR1 is SGHVS and CDR2 is FNYEAQ. The CDR3 runs to 17 residues. CDR3 sequence: CASSLVASGSPYNEQFF. In DNA form, the CDR3 reads TGTGCCAGCAGCTTAGTGGCTAGCGGGAGCCCCTACAATGAGCAGTTCTTC. Using reference TRBV7-6 and TRBJ2-1 for the parts outside the CDR3, the full variable domain is GAGVSQSPRYKVTKRGQDVALRCDPISGHVSLYWYRQALGQGPEFLTYFNYEAQQDKSGLPNDRFSAERPEGSISTLTIQRTEQRDSAMYRCASSLVASGSPYNEQFFGPGTRLTVL.

V gene TRBV5-4 combines with J gene TRBJ1-2; D gene ambiguous. Trimming removed 0 bases from V and 1 base from J, with 13 bases in between. Germline V gene sequence: CDR1 SGHNT, CDR2 YYREEE (reference sequence). CDR3 length: 16 amino acids. CDR3 bases: TGTGCCAGCAGCTTGGATCACAGCTACCTTAACTATGGCTACACCTTC. Protein sequence: CASSLDHSYLNYGYTF.

The chain uses TRBV9 and TRBJ2-1; the match to TRBD1 covers 7 bases. The V gene's germline CDR1 is SGDLS and CDR2 YYNGEE. This CDR3 is built from 16 residues. V dropped 3 bases and J dropped 4; count of bases not matched to a gene: 10. CDR3 in amino acids: CASSDRQGSAYNEQFF. The CDR3 DNA reads TGTGCCAGCAGCGATCGACAGGGTTCGGCATACAATGAGCAGTTCTTC.

The V and J genes are TRBV19 and TRBJ2-7, with 12 bases aligning to TRBD2. V lost 5 bases to trimming and J lost 1 base; unmatched junction nucleotides: 9. Germline loops: CDR1 LNHDA, CDR2 SQIVND (reference sequence). This CDR3 is built from 17 residues. The CDR3 DNA sequence: TGTGCCAGTAGTGCGAGCTCTAGCGGGAGGGCGTCCTACGAGCAGTACTTC. Translated: CASSASSSGRASYEQYF.

The chain joins TRBV27 to TRBJ1-2; D uncertain. The CDR3 contains 13 residues. Trimming took off 3 bases at V and 3 bases at J, with 8 bases between the two ends. The germline V gene encodes CDR1 MNHEY and CDR2 SMNVEV (reference sequence). Here the CDR3 DNA reads TGTGCCAGCAGTTTGACACCTTACTATGGCTACACCTTC. It translates to CASSLTPYYGYTF.

The chain joins TRBV19 to TRBJ1-5, with D perhaps matching TRBD1 (6 bases). V was clipped by 7 bases and J by 4 bases, with 11 bases between them. Germline V gene data show CDR1 as LNHDA and CDR2 as SQIVND (reference sequence). The CDR3 covers 13 residues. Written as DNA, the CDR3 is TGTGCCAGTAATTTACAGGGTAATCAGCCCCAGCATTTT. It specifies CASNLQGNQPQHF.

This chain joins TRBV18 and TRBJ1-5, with D perhaps TRBD1 (6 bases). Germline V gene sequence: CDR1 KGHSH, CDR2 LQKENI. Between the trimmed V and J ends, which lost 3 bases and 4 bases, there was a span of 19 bases. This CDR3 has 17 residues. CDR3 nucleotide sequence: TGTGCCAGCTCACCGACACCCCCAGGACAGAGTAATCAGCCCCAGCATTTT. Translation gives CASSPTPPGQSNQPQHF.

The chain couples TRBV27 to TRBJ2-7; a possible D gene is TRBD2 (6 bases). Trimming pared 0 bases from V and 7 bases from J, leaving 16 bases between. The germline V gene encodes CDR1 MNHEY and CDR2 SMNVEV (reference sequence). There are 15 residues in the CDR3. Written as DNA, the CDR3 is TGTGCCAGCAGTTTATCGGGGGGACTTACGTGGGAGCAGTACTTC. Amino acid sequence: CASSLSGGLTWEQYF.

The chain is built from TRBV9 and TRBJ2-3, with 9 bases matching TRBD1. After removal of 0 bases from V and 5 bases from J, the junction contained 1 base not matched to a gene. Per germline, CDR1 SGDLS and CDR2 YYNGEE. This CDR3 is 14 amino acids long. CDR3 DNA: TGTGCCAGCAGCGTAGGACAGGGGGTAGATACGCAGTATTTT. The encoded protein is CASSVGQGVDTQYF. Based on the CDR3 plus reference TRBV9 and TRBJ2-3, the full variable domain is DSGVTQTPKHLITATGQRVTLRCSPRSGDLSVYWYQQSLDQGLQFLIQYYNGEERAKGNILERFSAQQFPDLHSELNLSSLELGDSALYFCASSVGQGVDTQYFGPGTRLTVL.

The chain combines TRBV5-1 with TRBJ2-5; TRBD2 matches 9 bases. V dropped 1 base and J dropped 1; count of bases not matched to a gene: 5. Per the germline V gene, CDR1 is SGHRS and CDR2 is YFSETQ. This CDR3 is 16 amino acids long. This chain's CDR3 is CASSLLPSGTQETQYF. As DNA, the CDR3 is TGCGCCAGCAGCTTGCTGCCTAGCGGGACCCAAGAGACCCAGTACTTC.

The gene calls are TRBV27 and TRBJ2-7; the D gene is possibly TRBD2 (5 bases). The length of the CDR3 is 13 residues. Trimming removed 6 bases at V and 4 bases at J, with 13 bases between. CDR1 and CDR2 from the germline V gene are MNHEY and SMNVEV (reference sequence). The CDR3, as DNA: TGTGCCAGCAGACAGAATCGGGGTTACGAGCAGTACTTC. This sequence encodes CASRQNRGYEQYF.

V gene TRBV27 combines with J gene TRBJ2-1; 8 nucleotides line up with TRBD2. V shed 10 bases and J 8 bases; nucleotides not matched to a gene: 16. This CDR3 has 15 amino acids. The germline V gene encodes CDR1 MNHEY and CDR2 SMNVEV (reference sequence). CDR3 sequence (DNA): TGTGCCACCCACAGGGTGGGTAGCGGGACGCATGAGCAGTTCTTC. It specifies CATHRVGSGTHEQFF.

V gene TRBV7-8 combines with J gene TRBJ2-7, with D maybe TRBD2 (6 bases). The CDR3 contains 12 residues. Germline CDR1 and CDR2: SGHVS and FQNEAQ. V was trimmed by 4 bases and J by 3 bases, leaving 7 bases between them. CDR3 DNA sequence: TGTGCCAGCAGCTGGGGGGTCTACGAGCAGTACTTC. Protein sequence: CASSWGVYEQYF.

This rearrangement joins TRBV28 to TRBJ1-5; D is unclear. Germline V gene data show CDR1 as MDHEN and CDR2 as SYDVKM. The CDR3 is 13 residues long. Trimming left V 4 bases short and J 0 bases short, with 4 bases between. The CDR3 DNA reads as TGTGCCAGCAGTTACTATAGCAATCAGCCCCAGCATTTT. This encodes CASSYYSNQPQHF.

The chain links TRBV19 to TRBJ2-1, with 11 nucleotides matching TRBD2. With 2 bases clipped from V and 3 bases from J, the junction kept 6 bases outside the gene matches. In germline, CDR1 is LNHDA, CDR2 SQIVND (reference sequence). The CDR3 extends over 17 amino acids. The CDR3 bases are TGTGCCAGTAGTATATTGGGACTAGCGGATTTCTACAATGAGCAGTTCTTC. Translated: CASSILGLADFYNEQFF.

In its sample, this clone was seen once. The chain carries TRBV7-9 and TRBJ2-7, with D maybe TRBD1 (6 bases). V lost 3 bases and J lost 6, with 15 bases in between. CDR1 is SEHNR and CDR2 is FQNEAQ in the germline V gene (reference sequence). This CDR3 comprises 14 residues. This CDR3 is CASSFSGVKGEQYF. In DNA form, the CDR3 reads TGTGCCAGCAGCTTTTCAGGGGTTAAAGGCGAGCAGTACTTC. Combining the CDR3 with reference TRBV7-9 and TRBJ2-7 gives the whole variable domain DTGVSQNPRHKITKRGQNVTFRCDPISEHNRLYWYRQTLGQGPEFLTYFQNEAQLEKSRLLSDRFSAERPKGSFSTLEIQRTEQGDSAMYLCASSFSGVKGEQYFGPGTRLTVT.

The gene calls are TRBV7-9 and TRBJ2-4; 7 positions agree with TRBD1. V dropped 3 bases and J dropped 4; count of bases not matched to a gene: 0. The CDR3 runs 13 residues. The germline V gene encodes CDR1 SEHNR and CDR2 FQNEAQ (reference sequence). The CDR3 region has the DNA TGTGCCAGCAGCTTGGGACAGAAAAACATTCAGTACTTC. It encodes CASSLGQKNIQYF.

V is TRBV5-1 and J is TRBJ2-5; possibly TRBD2 for D (5 bases). From germline, CDR1 is SGHRS and CDR2 YFSETQ. The CDR3 is made up of 14 amino acids. V was cut by 9 bases and J by 5 bases, with 20 bases left in between. The CDR3: CATKVAGGQETQYF. The DNA of the CDR3 is TGCGCCACCAAGGTGGCGGGCGGGCAGGAGACCCAGTACTTC.

The V call is TRBV5-4, the J call TRBJ2-3; 11 bases align to TRBD2. V dropped 7 bases and J dropped 0; count of bases not matched to a gene: 1. The CDR3 consists of 14 residues. Germline-derived CDR1 and CDR2 are SGHNT and YYREEE (reference sequence). CDR3 bases: TGTGCCAGCCGGACTAGCGGGAGCACAGATACGCAGTATTTT. This codes for CASRTSGSTDTQYF.

V and J are TRBV30 and TRBJ1-2; tentatively, D is TRBD1 (5 bases). Trimming took 0 bases from V and 1 from J, leaving 6 bases between them. The CDR3 covers 13 residues. CDR1 and CDR2 from the germline V gene are GTSNPN and SVGIG (reference sequence). DNA of the CDR3: TGTGCCTGGAGTGTGGACAATAACTATGGCTACACCTTC. The encoded protein is CAWSVDNNYGYTF. The full variable domain, completed using reference TRBV30 and TRBJ1-2, is SQTIHQWPATLVQPVGSPLSLECTVEGTSNPNLYWYRQAAGRGLQLLFYSVGIGQISSEVPQNLSASRPQDRQFILSSKKLLLSDSGFYLCAWSVDNNYGYTFGSGTRLTVV.

The J gene is TRBJ1-5, the V gene TRBV7-9; maybe TRBD1 (6 bases). Per the germline V gene, CDR1 is SEHNR and CDR2 is FQNEAQ (reference sequence). CDR3 length equals 14 residues. V was shortened by 3 bases and J by 5 bases, with 11 bases between the two germline ends. The CDR3 protein is CASSFSGGDQPQHF. In DNA, the CDR3 is TGTGCCAGCAGCTTCAGCGGGGGCGATCAGCCCCAGCATTTT. Together with reference TRBV7-9 and TRBJ1-5, the CDR3 gives the full variable domain: DTGVSQNPRHKITKRGQNVTFRCDPISEHNRLYWYRQTLGQGPEFLTYFQNEAQLEKSRLLSDRFSAERPKGSFSTLEIQRTEQGDSAMYLCASSFSGGDQPQHFGDGTRLSIL.

The chain uses TRBV25-1 and TRBJ2-5; unclear D gene. CDR3 length: 12 amino acids. V lost 0 bases, J lost 5 bases, and 4 bases lay in between. Germline loops: CDR1 MGHDK, CDR2 SYGVNS. CDR3 in DNA: TGTGCCAGCAGTGAATATAGCGAGACCCAGTACTTC. It specifies CASSEYSETQYF.

The chain has TRBV14 and TRBJ2-5, with D perhaps TRBD2 (6 bases). The V end was cut by 0 bases, the J end by 1 base, with 9 bases between. Germline lookup yields CDR1 SGHDN and CDR2 FVKESK. CDR3 length equals 15 residues. CDR3 bases: TGTGCCAGCAGCCAAGATAGCGGACCCCAAGAGACCCAGTACTTC. The encoded protein is CASSQDSGPQETQYF.

V and J are TRBV5-6 and TRBJ1-4, with 11 nucleotides matching TRBD1. The CDR3 runs 17 residues. Trimming removed 3 bases from V and 0 bases from J; junction bases left unmatched: 4. Per germline, CDR1 SGHDT and CDR2 YYEEEE. CDR3 amino acids: CASSWTGGYATNEKLFF. The CDR3 DNA follows: TGTGCCAGCAGCTGGACAGGGGGCTATGCAACTAATGAAAAACTGTTTTTT.

The V gene is TRBV6-4, the J gene TRBJ2-7; 11 bases match TRBD1. The CDR3 sequence is 13 residues long. The germline CDR1 and CDR2 sequences are MRHNA and SNTAGT. V lost 7 bases and J lost 4; bases outside the gene matches: 3. CDR3 amino acids: CASIGTGGYEQYF. CDR3 in DNA: TGTGCCAGCATTGGGACAGGGGGTTACGAGCAGTACTTC.

V gene TRBV28 combines with J gene TRBJ1-4, with D tentatively TRBD1 (6 bases). Trimming removed 3 bases at V and 8 bases at J, with 13 bases between. The CDR3 is made up of 14 amino acids. Germline CDR1 MDHEN, CDR2 SYDVKM. The DNA of the CDR3 is TGTGCCAGCAGTTTTGTAGGGGGACGGGAAAAACTGTTTTTT. It translates to CASSFVGGREKLFF. Supplemented by reference TRBV28 and TRBJ1-4, the full variable domain reads DVKVTQSSRYLVKRTGEKVFLECVQDMDHENMFWYRQDPGLGLRLIYFSYDVKMKEKGDIPEGYSVSREKKERFSLILESASTNQTSMYLCASSFVGGREKLFFGSGTQLSVL.

The rearrangement uses TRBV5-1 and TRBJ1-3; D is ambiguous. CDR3 length equals 14 residues. CDR1 is SGHRS, CDR2 YFSETQ, per germline. V lost 0 bases and J lost 4, with 8 bases in between. The CDR3 is CASSLVGTGNTIYF. The CDR3 DNA sequence: TGCGCCAGCAGCTTGGTCGGTACCGGAAACACCATATATTTT.

The V and J genes are TRBV2 and TRBJ2-3; 8 bases map to TRBD2. CDR1 and CDR2 (germline): SNHLY, FYNNEI. With 6 bases clipped from V and 2 bases from J, the junction kept 7 bases outside the gene matches. The CDR3 length is 15 residues. DNA of the CDR3: TGTGCCAGCAGGGGGGGCGGGGGGCACACAGATACGCAGTATTTT. Its translation is CASRGGGGHTDTQYF. Full variable domain (rest looked up from reference TRBV2 and TRBJ2-3): EPEVTQTPSHQVTQMGQEVILRCVPISNHLYFYWYRQILGQKVEFLVSFYNNEISEKSEIFDDQFSVERPDGSNFTLKIRSTKLEDSAMYFCASRGGGGHTDTQYFGPGTRLTVL.

The chain combines TRBV7-6 with TRBJ1-4; 7 bases agree with TRBD1. Germline V lookup: CDR1 SGHVS, CDR2 FNYEAQ. With 4 bases clipped from V and 4 bases from J, the junction kept 6 bases outside the gene matches. There are 15 residues in the CDR3. The CDR3 here is CASSSRQGNNEKLFF. For the CDR3, the DNA is TGTGCCAGCAGCTCTCGACAGGGAAATAATGAAAAACTGTTTTTT.

This clone appeared once. The rearrangement joins TRBV6-4 to TRBJ2-3; D is possibly TRBD2 (6 bases). The CDR3 has 15 residues. Looked up from germline, CDR1 is MRHNA and CDR2 is SNTAGT. Trimming took 3 bases from V and 2 from J, leaving 12 bases between them. The CDR3 DNA sequence: TGTGCCAGCAGTGAAGGCGGGGACCCCACAGATACGCAGTATTTT. This sequence encodes CASSEGGDPTDTQYF.

The chain couples TRBV30 to TRBJ2-2; the match to TRBD2 covers 12 bases. The CDR3 is made up of 17 amino acids. V shed 0 bases, J shed 7 bases, and the junction held 9 bases outside the gene matches. Germline V CDR1 and CDR2: GTSNPN, SVGIG (reference sequence). The CDR3 DNA reads TGTGCCTGGAGTGTACGGCCTAGCGGGAGGGCCCGCGGGGAGCTGTTTTTT. Protein product: CAWSVRPSGRARGELFF. The variable domain in full, completed from reference TRBV30 and TRBJ2-2, reads SQTIHQWPATLVQPVGSPLSLECTVEGTSNPNLYWYRQAAGRGLQLLFYSVGIGQISSEVPQNLSASRPQDRQFILSSKKLLLSDSGFYLCAWSVRPSGRARGELFFGEGSRLTVL.

The chain combines TRBV6-1 with TRBJ2-5, with a possible D match to TRBD2 (6 bases). CDR3 size: 15 residues. CDR1 and CDR2 (germline): MNHNS, SASEGT. V shed 5 bases and J shed 4 bases, with 17 bases lying between them. CDR3 loop: CASSPRWERVETQYF. In DNA, the CDR3 is TGTGCCAGCAGTCCCCGGTGGGAGCGGGTAGAGACCCAGTACTTC.